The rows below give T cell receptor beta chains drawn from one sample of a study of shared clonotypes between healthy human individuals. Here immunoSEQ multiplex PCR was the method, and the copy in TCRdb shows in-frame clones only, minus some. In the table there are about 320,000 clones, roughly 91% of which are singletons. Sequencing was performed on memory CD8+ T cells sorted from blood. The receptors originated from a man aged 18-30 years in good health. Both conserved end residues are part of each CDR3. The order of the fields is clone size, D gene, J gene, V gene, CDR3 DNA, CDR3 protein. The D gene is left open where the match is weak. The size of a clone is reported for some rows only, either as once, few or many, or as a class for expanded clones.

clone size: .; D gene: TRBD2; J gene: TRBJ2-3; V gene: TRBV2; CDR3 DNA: TGTGCCAGCAGACGACTAGCGGGGGGGCCCTCAGATACGCAGTATTTT; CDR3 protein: CASRRLAGGPSDTQYF
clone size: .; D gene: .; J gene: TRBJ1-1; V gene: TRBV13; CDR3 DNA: TGTGCCAGCAGCTTAGTTATTGAGAACACTGAAGCTTTCTTT; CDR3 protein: CASSLVIENTEAFF
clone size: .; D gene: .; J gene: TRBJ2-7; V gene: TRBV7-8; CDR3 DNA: TGTGCCAGCAGCTTAGAATATACGGGGCAGTACTTC; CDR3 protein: CASSLEYTGQYF
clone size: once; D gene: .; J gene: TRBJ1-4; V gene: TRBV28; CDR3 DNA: TGTGCCAGCAGTTCCGAACAGGGAGGGACCAATGAAAAACTGTTTTTT; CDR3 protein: CASSSEQGGTNEKLFF
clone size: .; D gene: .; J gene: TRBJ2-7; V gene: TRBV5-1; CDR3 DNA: TGCGCCAGCAGCTTGGCCTTTCGTGTATCTGCCTTCTACGAGCAGTACTTC; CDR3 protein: CASSLAFRVSAFYEQYF
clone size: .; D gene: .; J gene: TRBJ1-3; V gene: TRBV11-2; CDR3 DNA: TGTGCCAGCAGCTTTACCCCCACAGGGTCTGGAAACACCATATATTTT; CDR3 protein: CASSFTPTGSGNTIYF
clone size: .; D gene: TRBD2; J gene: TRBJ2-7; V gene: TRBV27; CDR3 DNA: TGTGCCAGCAGTTTCTACCCCCCGGGACTACTCCCGACTTACGAGCAGTACTTC; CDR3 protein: CASSFYPPGLLPTYEQYF
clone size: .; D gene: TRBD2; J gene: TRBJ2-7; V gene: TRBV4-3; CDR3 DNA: TGCGCCAGCAGCCAAGGACTAGCGGGATCCTACGAGCAGTACTTC; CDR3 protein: CASSQGLAGSYEQYF
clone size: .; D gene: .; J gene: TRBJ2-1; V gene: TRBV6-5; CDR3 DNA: TGTGCCAGCAGCCCCGGACCATTTGGTAATGAGCAGTTCTTC; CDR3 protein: CASSPGPFGNEQFF
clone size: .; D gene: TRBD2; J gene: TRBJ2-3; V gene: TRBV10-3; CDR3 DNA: TGTGCCATCAGTGAGTCGACTAGCGGGGGTATAAATACGCAGTATTTT; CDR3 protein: CAISESTSGGINTQYF
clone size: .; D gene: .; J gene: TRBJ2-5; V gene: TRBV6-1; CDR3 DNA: TGTGCCAGCAGTGAAGTCCTTTCGAGCGAGACCCAGTACTTC; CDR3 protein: CASSEVLSSETQYF
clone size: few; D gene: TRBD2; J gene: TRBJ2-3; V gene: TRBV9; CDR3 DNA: TGTGCCAGCAGCGCTGTAAGCGGGGGCGGACCCTGGACAGATACGCAGTATTTT; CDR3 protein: CASSAVSGGGPWTDTQYF
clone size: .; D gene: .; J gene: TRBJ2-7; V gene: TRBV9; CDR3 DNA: TGTGCCAGCAGCGTTGTGGACTTCCCTTACGAGCAGTACTTC; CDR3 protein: CASSVVDFPYEQYF
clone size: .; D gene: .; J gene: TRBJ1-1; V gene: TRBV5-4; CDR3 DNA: TGTGCCAGCAGCCGTGACACGACTGAAGCTTTCTTT; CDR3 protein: CASSRDTTEAFF
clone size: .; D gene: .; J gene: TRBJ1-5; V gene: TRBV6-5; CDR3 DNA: TGTGCCAGCAGTTACGAATTAGGGTATCAGCCCCAGCATTTT; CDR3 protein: CASSYELGYQPQHF
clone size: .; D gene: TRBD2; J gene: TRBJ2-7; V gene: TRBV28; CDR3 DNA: TGTGCCAGCAGTTTTGGACTAGCGGGGTCCTACGAGCAGTACTTC; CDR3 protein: CASSFGLAGSYEQYF
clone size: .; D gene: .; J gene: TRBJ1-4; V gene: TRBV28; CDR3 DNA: TGTGCCAGCAGACCAAGCCAGGGGTTAAATGAAAAACTGTTTTTT; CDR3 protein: CASRPSQGLNEKLFF
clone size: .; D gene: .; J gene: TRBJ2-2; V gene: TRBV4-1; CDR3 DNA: TGCGCCAGCAGCCAAGTTTCCAACCCGCCAAGTACCGGGGAGCTGTTTTTT; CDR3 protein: CASSQVSNPPSTGELFF
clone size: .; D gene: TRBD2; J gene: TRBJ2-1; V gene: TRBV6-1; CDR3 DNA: TGTGCCAGCAGTGAACCCTACGTGGGTCTAGCGGGGGTCAATGAGCAGTTCTTC; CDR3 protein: CASSEPYVGLAGVNEQFF
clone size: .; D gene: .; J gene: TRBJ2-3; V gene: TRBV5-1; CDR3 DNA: TGCGCCAGCAGCTTGACCCTCGGTACGCAGTATTTT; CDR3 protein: CASSLTLGTQYF
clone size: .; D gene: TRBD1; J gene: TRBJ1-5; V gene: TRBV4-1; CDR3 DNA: TGCGCCAGCAGCCTGACAGGGGGGGCCAATCAGCCCCAGCATTTT; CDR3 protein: CASSLTGGANQPQHF
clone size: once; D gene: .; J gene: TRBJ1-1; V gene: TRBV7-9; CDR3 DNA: TGTGCCAGCAGCCCGGACCACAGTGAAGCTTTCTTT; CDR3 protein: CASSPDHSEAFF
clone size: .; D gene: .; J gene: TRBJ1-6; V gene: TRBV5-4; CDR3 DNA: TGTGCCAGCAGCTTGGGGGACGCGGAATGGAATTCACCCCTCCACTTT; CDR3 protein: CASSLGDAEWNSPLHF
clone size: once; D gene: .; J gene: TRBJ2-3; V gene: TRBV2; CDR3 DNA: TGTGCCAGCAGTAAGGGAGGGGGGCCTAGGACAGATACGCAGTATTTT; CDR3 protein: CASSKGGGPRTDTQYF
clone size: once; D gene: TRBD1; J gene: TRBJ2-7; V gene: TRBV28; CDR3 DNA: TGTGCCAGCAAGTCAGGGGGTACCTACGAGCAGTACTTC; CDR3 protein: CASKSGGTYEQYF
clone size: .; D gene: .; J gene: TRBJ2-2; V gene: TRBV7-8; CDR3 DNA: TGTGCCAGCAGCTTGGGACTGGGCGGGGAGCTGTTTTTT; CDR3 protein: CASSLGLGGELFF
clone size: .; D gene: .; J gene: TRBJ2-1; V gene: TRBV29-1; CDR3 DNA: TGCAGCGTTGAAGAATCGGGCGGGCGCATAGATGAGCAGTTCTTC; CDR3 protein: CSVEESGGRIDEQFF
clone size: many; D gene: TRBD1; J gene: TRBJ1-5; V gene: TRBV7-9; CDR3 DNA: TGTGCCAGCAGCGCTACGACAGGGGATGCCCAGCATTTT; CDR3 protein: CASSATTGDAQHF
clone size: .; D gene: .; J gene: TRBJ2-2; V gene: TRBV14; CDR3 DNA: TGTGCCAGCAGCCAATTTCCCCTAGTGGGGGACACCGGGGAGCTGTTTTTT; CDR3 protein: CASSQFPLVGDTGELFF
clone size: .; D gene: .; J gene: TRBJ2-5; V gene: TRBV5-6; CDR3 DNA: TGTGCCAGCAGCTTGGTGTCTAGGGCGGGGGAGACCCAGTACTTC; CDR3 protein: CASSLVSRAGETQYF
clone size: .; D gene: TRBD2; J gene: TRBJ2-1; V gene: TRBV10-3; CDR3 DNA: TGTGCCACCGTGACCGGGACTAGCGGGGGAGACTCCTACAATGAGCAGTTCTTC; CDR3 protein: CATVTGTSGGDSYNEQFF
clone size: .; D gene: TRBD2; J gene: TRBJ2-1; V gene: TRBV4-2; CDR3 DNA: TGTGCCAGCAGGTCATTTAGCGGGAGGGGGCTCGATGAGCAGTTCTTC; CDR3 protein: CASRSFSGRGLDEQFF
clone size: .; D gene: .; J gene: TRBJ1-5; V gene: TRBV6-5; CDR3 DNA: TGTGCCAGCAATCCAGGAGCCAGCAATCAGCCCCAGCATTTT; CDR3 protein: CASNPGASNQPQHF
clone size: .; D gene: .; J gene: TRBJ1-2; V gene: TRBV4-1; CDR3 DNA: TGCGCCAGCAGCCAAAGTCCTTCGGCGGAGGGTGGCTACACCTTC; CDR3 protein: CASSQSPSAEGGYTF
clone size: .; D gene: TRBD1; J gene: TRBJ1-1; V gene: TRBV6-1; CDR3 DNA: TGTGCCAGCAGTGAGTTTTCAGGGGGCCGGGGCACTGAAGCTTTCTTT; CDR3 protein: CASSEFSGGRGTEAFF
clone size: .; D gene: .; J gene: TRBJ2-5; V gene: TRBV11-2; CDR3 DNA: TGTGCCAGCAGCTTAATCAGGGCTCAAGAGACCCAGTACTTC; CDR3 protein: CASSLIRAQETQYF
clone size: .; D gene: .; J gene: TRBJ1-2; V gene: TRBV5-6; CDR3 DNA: TGTGCCAGCAGCACGGCAGCTGGGCTCAACCTCTATGGCTACACCTTC; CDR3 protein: CASSTAAGLNLYGYTF
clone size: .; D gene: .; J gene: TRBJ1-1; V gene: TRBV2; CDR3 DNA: TGTGCCAGCAGTGAAGGGCAGGGCCCAACAAACACTGAAGCTTTCTTT; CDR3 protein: CASSEGQGPTNTEAFF
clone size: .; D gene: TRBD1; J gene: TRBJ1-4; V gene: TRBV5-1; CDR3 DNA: TGCGCCAGCAGCTCCGGCACAGGGGTAAGGGAAAAACTGTTTTTT; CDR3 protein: CASSSGTGVREKLFF
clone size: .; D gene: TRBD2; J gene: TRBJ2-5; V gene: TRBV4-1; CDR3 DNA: TGCGCCAGCAGCCCTGCGGGAGGGCCGGCAGAGACCCAGTACTTC; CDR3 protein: CASSPAGGPAETQYF